These T cell receptor beta chains were read from a single sample in a study of cytomegalovirus exposure and HLA in healthy donors. The table came from immunoSEQ multiplex PCR; TCRdb's copy has only in-frame clones and leaves some out. The table records over 80,000 clones, roughly 63% of them present only once. The sequenced material came from PBMCs. These receptors all come from a boy aged 5-17 years in good health and CMV-seropositive. Both conserved end residues are part of each CDR3. Each record gives: V gene, D gene, J gene, clone size, CDR3 DNA, CDR3 protein. A D gene is named only where the DNA matches it firmly. Some rows mark clone size as missing; the rest say once, few, many or name a class of expanded clone.

V: TRBV5-6
D: -
J: TRBJ1-1
size: -
DNA: TGTGCCAGCAGCTTGGTCATGACGGGCCGGGGGGAAGCTTTCTTT
CDR3: CASSLVMTGRGEAFF

V: TRBV6-5
D: TRBD2
J: TRBJ2-5
size: -
DNA: TGTGCCAGCAGTTACTCGCTTGGCGGGAGGTCGGAGACCCAGTACTTC
CDR3: CASSYSLGGRSETQYF

V: TRBV5-6
D: -
J: TRBJ2-7
size: few
DNA: TGTGCCAGCAGCCTGGGACACTTTGACGAGCAGTACTTC
CDR3: CASSLGHFDEQYF

V: TRBV13
D: -
J: TRBJ2-2
size: few
DNA: TGTGCCAGCAGCTTCGGGACACTGGGCCCCGGGGAGCTGTTTTTT
CDR3: CASSFGTLGPGELFF

V: TRBV11-2
D: TRBD2
J: TRBJ2-7
size: -
DNA: TGTGCCAGCAGCCGAACCGGGGGCGGAGCGGGGGGAACCTACGAGCAGTACTTC
CDR3: CASSRTGGGAGGTYEQYF

V: TRBV10-3
D: -
J: TRBJ2-6
size: -
DNA: TGTGCCATCAGTGAAGGGGGCTCTGGGGCCAACGTCCTGACTTTC
CDR3: CAISEGGSGANVLTF

V: TRBV6-1
D: TRBD1
J: TRBJ1-6
size: -
DNA: TGTGCCAGCAAGACAGGGATGCATTCACCCCTCCACTTT
CDR3: CASKTGMHSPLHF

V: TRBV19
D: -
J: TRBJ1-6
size: -
DNA: TGTGCCAGTCCCAGGGCGGATCCCTATAATTCACCCCTCCACTTT
CDR3: CASPRADPYNSPLHF

V: TRBV19
D: -
J: TRBJ2-7
size: -
DNA: TGTGCCAGTAGTATACTTTTTAGCGGTACCTACGAGCAGTACTTC
CDR3: CASSILFSGTYEQYF

V: TRBV7-6
D: TRBD2
J: TRBJ2-3
size: -
DNA: TGTGCCAGCAGCTTAAGGTCGGGAGGGCGCACAGATACGCAGTATTTT
CDR3: CASSLRSGGRTDTQYF

V: TRBV25-1
D: TRBD1
J: TRBJ1-5
size: -
DNA: TGTGCCAGCAGTTACAGGGGGGGCTTCAATCAGCCCCAGCATTTT
CDR3: CASSYRGGFNQPQHF

V: TRBV5-1
D: -
J: TRBJ2-5
size: -
DNA: TGCGCCAGCAGCCCGGGGTACTCCCAAGAGACCCAGTACTTC
CDR3: CASSPGYSQETQYF

V: TRBV5-6
D: TRBD1
J: TRBJ2-5
size: -
DNA: TGTGCCAGCAGCTCAGACAGGGGATTTACCCAGTACTTC
CDR3: CASSSDRGFTQYF

V: TRBV6-5
D: TRBD1
J: TRBJ1-1
size: -
DNA: TGTGCCAGCAGTCCACAGGGGTTAGGCACTGAAGCTTTCTTT
CDR3: CASSPQGLGTEAFF

V: TRBV4-1
D: -
J: TRBJ1-2
size: -
DNA: TGCGCCAGCAGCCAAGGAATAGGGGATTGGAATGGCTACACCTTC
CDR3: CASSQGIGDWNGYTF

V: TRBV5-4
D: TRBD1
J: TRBJ2-3
size: -
DNA: TGTGCCAGCAGCGCGGGACAGGGATATAGCCCGCAGTATTTT
CDR3: CASSAGQGYSPQYF

V: TRBV27
D: -
J: TRBJ2-7
size: -
DNA: TGTGCCAGCAGTTTCGACGGGAGCTACGAGCAGTACTTC
CDR3: CASSFDGSYEQYF

V: TRBV6-5
D: -
J: TRBJ2-1
size: -
DNA: TGTGCCAGCAGTCAAGTCGGTGAGCAGTTCTTC
CDR3: CASSQVGEQFF

V: TRBV6-1
D: TRBD1
J: TRBJ1-3
size: few
DNA: TGTGCCAGGATGGACAGGGGTGGAAACACCATATATTTT
CDR3: CARMDRGGNTIYF

V: TRBV4-3
D: -
J: TRBJ2-3
size: -
DNA: TGCGCCAGCAGCAAAGACTATTCCACAGATACGCAGTATTTT
CDR3: CASSKDYSTDTQYF

V: TRBV27
D: -
J: TRBJ1-2
size: -
DNA: TGTGCCAGCAGTTTATTAGGGAGAGGCAGCGATGGCTACACCTTC
CDR3: CASSLLGRGSDGYTF

V: TRBV5-1
D: TRBD2
J: TRBJ2-1
size: -
DNA: TGCGCCAGCAGCTTGGGGCTAGCGGGCTACAATGAGCAGTTCTTC
CDR3: CASSLGLAGYNEQFF

V: TRBV15
D: -
J: TRBJ2-1
size: -
DNA: TGTGCCACCAGCGAATTTAGCGGCCTATACAATGAGCAGTTCTTC
CDR3: CATSEFSGLYNEQFF

V: TRBV2
D: -
J: TRBJ1-5
size: -
DNA: TGTGCCAGCAGTTCTGCGGGCGTTCCTAATCAGCCCCAGCATTTT
CDR3: CASSSAGVPNQPQHF

V: TRBV7-6
D: -
J: TRBJ2-7
size: -
DNA: TGTGCCAGCAGCGTTTTCGGCGCGGGGGAGCAGTACTTC
CDR3: CASSVFGAGEQYF

V: TRBV19
D: TRBD2
J: TRBJ2-4
size: -
DNA: TGTGCCAGTAGGCGGGAGGGCCTGAGGGACATTCAGTACTTC
CDR3: CASRREGLRDIQYF

V: TRBV7-3
D: -
J: TRBJ2-3
size: -
DNA: TGTGCCAGCAGCTTGGGCGGGCTTAGCACAGATACGCAGTATTTT
CDR3: CASSLGGLSTDTQYF

V: TRBV5-1
D: TRBD2
J: TRBJ2-7
size: -
DNA: TGCGCCAGCAGCGTCTCGGGGGGCGAGCAGTACTTC
CDR3: CASSVSGGEQYF

V: TRBV29-1
D: TRBD2
J: TRBJ2-3
size: -
DNA: TGCAGCGTTGAAGATATACTAGCGGGGGTTACAGATACGCAGTATTTT
CDR3: CSVEDILAGVTDTQYF

V: TRBV5-1
D: TRBD1
J: TRBJ1-6
size: -
DNA: TGCGCCAGCAGCCATAGAGGGGACAGGGGGGATAATTCACCCCTCCACTTT
CDR3: CASSHRGDRGDNSPLHF

V: TRBV10-2
D: TRBD1
J: TRBJ2-5
size: -
DNA: TGCGCCAGCAGCACCCCGGCGACAGGGTACGAGACCCAGTACTTC
CDR3: CASSTPATGYETQYF

V: TRBV5-1
D: -
J: TRBJ1-2
size: -
DNA: TGCGCCAGCTCAACGACGGGTGGGAGGACTAACTATGGCTACACCTTC
CDR3: CASSTTGGRTNYGYTF

V: TRBV9
D: -
J: TRBJ2-1
size: -
DNA: TGTGCCAGCAGCACAGGGGGGGACAGGTGGAATGAGCAGTTCTTC
CDR3: CASSTGGDRWNEQFF

V: TRBV30
D: -
J: TRBJ1-6
size: -
DNA: TGTGCCTGGGACAGAAATAATTCACCCCTCCACTTT
CDR3: CAWDRNNSPLHF

V: TRBV7-2
D: -
J: TRBJ2-5
size: few
DNA: TGTGCCAGCACCAGAAGGGGCGGTCAAGAGACCCAGTACTTC
CDR3: CASTRRGGQETQYF

V: TRBV6-1
D: -
J: TRBJ2-7
size: -
DNA: TGTGCCAGCAGTGCCAGGGTCTCCTACGAGCAGTACTTC
CDR3: CASSARVSYEQYF

V: TRBV9
D: TRBD2
J: TRBJ2-5
size: -
DNA: TGTGCCAGCAGTGGACTAGCGACAAGGGAGACCCAGTACTTC
CDR3: CASSGLATRETQYF

V: TRBV30
D: -
J: TRBJ1-1
size: -
DNA: TGTGCCTGGAGCACTAATTCAAGGTCTGAAGCTTTCTTT
CDR3: CAWSTNSRSEAFF

V: TRBV7-2
D: TRBD2
J: TRBJ2-3
size: -
DNA: TGTGCCAGCATGACAGAGTGGGGGAGGGCAGATACGCAGTATTTT
CDR3: CASMTEWGRADTQYF

V: TRBV5-6
D: -
J: TRBJ2-3
size: -
DNA: TGTGCCAGCAGCTTGGGGCCTTCTAGCACAGATACGCAGTATTTT
CDR3: CASSLGPSSTDTQYF

V: TRBV5-4
D: TRBD1
J: TRBJ2-1
size: -
DNA: TGTGCCAGCAGCTTGGACAGGGGGTTAGGAAATGAGCAGTTCTTC
CDR3: CASSLDRGLGNEQFF

V: TRBV19
D: TRBD1
J: TRBJ2-3
size: once
DNA: TGTGCCAGTAGTATGGGACAGGCACGCACAGATACGCAGTATTTT
CDR3: CASSMGQARTDTQYF

V: TRBV18
D: TRBD1
J: TRBJ1-1
size: -
DNA: TGTGCCAGCTCACGGCGGGACAGGCAGAACACTGAAGCTTTCTTT
CDR3: CASSRRDRQNTEAFF

V: TRBV6-5
D: -
J: TRBJ2-7
size: -
DNA: TGTGCCAGCAGTTTAGGCGAGGACTACGAGCAGTACTTC
CDR3: CASSLGEDYEQYF

V: TRBV7-9
D: TRBD1
J: TRBJ1-4
size: -
DNA: TGTGCCAGCAGCTTACCGCGAAGGGACAGGGGAGGAGAAAAACTGTTTTTT
CDR3: CASSLPRRDRGGEKLFF

V: TRBV6-4
D: TRBD2
J: TRBJ2-1
size: -
DNA: TGTGCCAGCAGGGGACTAGCGGGAAGATACTCCTACAATGAGCAGTTCTTC
CDR3: CASRGLAGRYSYNEQFF

V: TRBV5-5
D: -
J: TRBJ1-6
size: -
DNA: TGTGCCAGCAGCTTGGCCCCGCAGGGGTTAAACTCACCCCTCCACTTT
CDR3: CASSLAPQGLNSPLHF

V: TRBV7-2
D: TRBD2
J: TRBJ2-7
size: -
DNA: TGTGCCAGCAGCGCACGAGGGACTAGCGGGAGCCACGAGCAGTACTTC
CDR3: CASSARGTSGSHEQYF

V: TRBV27
D: TRBD1
J: TRBJ1-1
size: -
DNA: TGTGCCAGCAGGGACAGGGTGAATGAAGCTTTCTTT
CDR3: CASRDRVNEAFF

V: TRBV5-4
D: TRBD2
J: TRBJ2-2
size: -
DNA: TGTGCCAGCAGCTTGCTAGGGACTAGCGCCGGGGAGCTGTTTTTT
CDR3: CASSLLGTSAGELFF

V: TRBV27
D: -
J: TRBJ1-5
size: -
DNA: TGTGCCAGCAGTTTGGGACATCGGAATCAGCCCCAGCATTTT
CDR3: CASSLGHRNQPQHF

V: TRBV29-1
D: -
J: TRBJ1-2
size: -
DNA: TGCAGCGTTGACCTAGATGGCTACACCTTC
CDR3: CSVDLDGYTF

V: TRBV5-1
D: -
J: TRBJ1-2
size: -
DNA: TGCGCCAGCAGCCATAACGCGGGGAGCTATGGCTACACCTTC
CDR3: CASSHNAGSYGYTF